The text below deals with one T cell receptor (beta chain). The data derive from a study of blood T cells in healthy people across ages. This CDR3 has 14 residues. Germline CDR1 is DFQATT and CDR2 is SNEGSKA (reference sequence). V was cut by 1 base and J by 0 bases, with 9 bases left in between. The authors ran a second PCR of about 7 to 11 cycles using a sample-barcoded 5' primer and a J-beta primer mix. Paired-end reads containing CDR3 totaled no fewer than 3 million for each sample. From the 5' RACE reads, TCRdb called clonotypes with MiXCR, one entry per CDR3 protein. The sample lists about 620,000 distinct CDR3 sequences; roughly half were seen once.

This TCR was sampled from a woman of 80 years or more in good health. The sequenced material came from blood. The chain joins TRBV20-1 to TRBJ1-2, with D unclear. The chain's CDR3 is CSARGPTANYGYTF. The CDR3 coding sequence is TGCAGTGCTAGAGGGCCTACAGCTAACTATGGCTACACCTTC.